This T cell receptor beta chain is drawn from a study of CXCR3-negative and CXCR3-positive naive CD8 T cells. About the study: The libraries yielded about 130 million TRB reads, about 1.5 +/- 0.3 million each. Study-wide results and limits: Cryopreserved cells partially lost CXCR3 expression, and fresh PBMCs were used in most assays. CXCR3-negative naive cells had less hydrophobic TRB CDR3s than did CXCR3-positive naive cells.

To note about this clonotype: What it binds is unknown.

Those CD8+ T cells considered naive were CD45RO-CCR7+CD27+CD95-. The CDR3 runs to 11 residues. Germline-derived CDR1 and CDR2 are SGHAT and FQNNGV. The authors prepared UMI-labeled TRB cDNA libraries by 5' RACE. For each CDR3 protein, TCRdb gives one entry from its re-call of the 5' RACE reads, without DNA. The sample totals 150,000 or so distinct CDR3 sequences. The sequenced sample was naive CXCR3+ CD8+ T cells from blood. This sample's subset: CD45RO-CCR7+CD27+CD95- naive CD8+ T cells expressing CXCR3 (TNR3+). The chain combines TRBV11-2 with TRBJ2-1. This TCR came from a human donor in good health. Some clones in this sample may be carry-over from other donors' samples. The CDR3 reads CASSLGTEQFF.